This passage covers 17 T cell receptor beta chains from one sample sequenced in a study of OX40 agonist ivuxolimab in advanced cancers. Sequenced by immunoSEQ multiplex PCR; TCRdb stores in-frame clones only, minus some. The sample consists of approximately 87,000 clones, roughly nine tenths of them appearing once. The material was CD4+ or CD8+ T cells sorted from blood, obtained in a trial of the OX40 agonist ivuxolimab. These receptors came from an adult with an advanced solid tumor such as melanoma, head and neck, liver or kidney cancer.

This chain links TRBV4-1 with TRBJ2-7, with 8 bases identical to TRBD2. The germline V gene has CDR1 MGHRA and CDR2 YSYEKL. This CDR3 has 13 amino acids. V lost 4 bases and J lost 4; bases outside the gene matches: 3. In DNA form, the CDR3 reads TGCGCCAGCAGCCTTAGCGGGGATTACGAGCAGTACTTC. Its translation is CASSLSGDYEQYF.

The chain links TRBV28 to TRBJ2-3; D is perhaps TRBD1 (5 bases). This CDR3 has 14 amino acids. Looked up from germline, CDR1 is MDHEN and CDR2 is SYDVKM. V was shortened by 7 bases and J by 4 bases, with 15 bases between the two germline ends. The CDR3 loop is CASTQAQGADTQYF. The CDR3 DNA reads as TGTGCCAGCACCCAAGCTCAGGGCGCAGATACGCAGTATTTT.

The chain is built from TRBV5-4 and TRBJ2-3, with 7 nucleotides matching TRBD2. The CDR3 loop spans 16 amino acids. The trim removed 4 bases at V and 7 bases at J, leaving 15 bases unmatched. The germline gives CDR1 SGHNT, CDR2 YYREEE (reference sequence). The chain's CDR3 is CASSDLPGLSSHTQYF. The CDR3 DNA reads TGTGCCAGCAGCGATTTACCGGGACTATCGTCACATACGCAGTATTTT.

The V call is TRBV6-1, the J call TRBJ1-2; D is uncertain. In germline, CDR1 is MNHNS, CDR2 SASEGT. This CDR3 contains 11 residues. Trimming shortened V by 7 bases and J by 7 bases, and 10 bases separated the two germline ends. CDR3 protein: CASTTDGGYTF. CDR3 DNA sequence: TGTGCCAGCACCACCGATGGTGGCTACACCTTC.

The chain has TRBV7-9 and TRBJ2-2; D gene ambiguous. V was trimmed by 3 bases and J by 3 bases, leaving 5 bases between them. The V gene's germline CDR1 is SEHNR and CDR2 FQNEAQ (reference sequence). This CDR3 spans 13 amino acids. The CDR3 sequence: CASSFPDTGELFF. The CDR3 nucleotides read TGTGCCAGCAGCTTTCCTGACACCGGGGAGCTGTTTTTT. Combining the CDR3 with reference TRBV7-9 and TRBJ2-2 gives the whole variable domain DTGVSQNPRHKITKRGQNVTFRCDPISEHNRLYWYRQTLGQGPEFLTYFQNEAQLEKSRLLSDRFSAERPKGSFSTLEIQRTEQGDSAMYLCASSFPDTGELFFGEGSRLTVL.

The genes are TRBV7-2 and TRBJ2-1; the D gene is possibly TRBD1 (5 bases). Trimming took 1 base from V and 6 from J, leaving 16 bases between them. From germline, CDR1 is SGHTA and CDR2 FQGNSA. The CDR3 runs to 16 residues. The CDR3, as DNA: TGTGCCAGCAGCTTAGAGGACACCTGGCTTGGCAATGAGCAGTTCTTC. It is translated as CASSLEDTWLGNEQFF. The full variable domain, rest sourced from reference TRBV7-2 and TRBJ2-1, is GAGVSQSPSNKVTEKGKDVELRCDPISGHTALYWYRQSLGQGLEFLIYFQGNSAPDKSGLPSDRFSAERTGGSVSTLTIQRTQQEDSAVYLCASSLEDTWLGNEQFFGPGTRLTVL.

The V call is TRBV19, the J call TRBJ1-5, with D perhaps matching TRBD1 (5 bases). The CDR3 length is 15 residues. Trimming stripped 3 bases from V and 0 bases from J, with 9 bases between. Germline-derived CDR1 and CDR2 are LNHDA and SQIVND (reference sequence). The CDR3 loop is CASSIRGYSNQPQHF. DNA of the CDR3: TGTGCCAGTAGTATTCGGGGCTATAGCAATCAGCCCCAGCATTTT.

The J gene is TRBJ1-2, the V gene TRBV13; a possible D gene is TRBD1 (5 bases). Germline CDR1 is PRHDT and CDR2 is FYEKMQ (reference sequence). The CDR3 covers 13 residues. V dropped 3 bases and J dropped 8 bases, with 13 bases sitting between them. CDR3 residues: CASSLGPDKGYTF. The CDR3 DNA sequence: TGTGCCAGCAGCTTGGGACCTGACAAGGGCTACACCTTC.

The chain combines TRBV10-2 with TRBJ2-7, with unresolved D. Germline lookup yields CDR1 WSHSY and CDR2 SAAADI. CDR3 length equals 11 residues. V was pared by 3 bases and J by 4 bases, with 4 bases between. CDR3 in DNA: TGCGCCAGCAGTGATCCGTACGAGCAGTACTTC. As protein: CASSDPYEQYF.

The CDR3 region is CASSPGGGLDTQYF. The DNA of the CDR3 is TGTGCCAGCAGCCCCGGAGGGGGCCTAGATACGCAGTATTTT. V and J are TRBV7-8 and TRBJ2-3; maybe TRBD1 (7 bases). This CDR3 is built from 14 residues. V dropped 5 bases and J dropped 5 bases, with 14 bases sitting between them. Per germline, CDR1 SGHVS and CDR2 FQNEAQ.

The chain carries TRBV2 and TRBJ2-7; D is perhaps TRBD1 (6 bases). The CDR3 runs to 14 residues. Trimming removed 5 bases from V and 4 bases from J, with 15 bases in between. The germline CDR1 and CDR2 sequences are SNHLY and FYNNEI. CDR3 sequence reads: CASSYTGRNYEQYF. The DNA for the CDR3 is TGTGCCAGCAGTTACACAGGGAGAAATTACGAGCAGTACTTC.

The rearrangement links TRBV29-1 to TRBJ2-7; the match to TRBD1 covers 8 bases. Germline trimming cut 7 bases from V and 2 bases from J; bases unmatched to any gene: 4. CDR1 and CDR2 (germline): SQVTM, ANQGSEA. The CDR3 loop spans 12 amino acids. CDR3 loop: CSARDRTYEQYF. CDR3 nucleotides: TGCAGCGCACGGGACAGGACCTACGAGCAGTACTTC.

This clone appeared once. This chain uses TRBV29-1 with TRBJ2-5; the D is unclear. Trimming removed 0 bases at V and 2 bases at J, with 10 bases between. CDR1 is SQVTM and CDR2 is ANQGSEA in the germline V gene. The CDR3 has 14 amino acids. The CDR3 region is CSVEDLVNQETQYF. The CDR3 DNA is TGCAGCGTTGAAGATCTGGTCAATCAAGAGACCCAGTACTTC.

This chain connects TRBV2 to TRBJ2-4, with D tentatively TRBD1 or TRBD2 (5 bases each). CDR1 and CDR2 from the germline V gene are SNHLY and FYNNEI. Trimming removed 8 bases from V and 0 bases from J, with 32 bases in between. CDR3 length: 21 residues. Here the CDR3 DNA reads TGTGCCAGCTCCCAACCGGACGGGATCGTGGGGGTAAATTTAGCCAAAAACATTCAGTACTTC. Amino acids: CASSQPDGIVGVNLAKNIQYF.

The chain joins TRBV11-2 to TRBJ2-2; D is ambiguous. The germline V gene encodes CDR1 SGHAT and CDR2 FQNNGV. This CDR3 has 14 residues. Between the trimmed V and J ends, which lost 2 bases and 2 bases, there was a span of 6 bases. The CDR3 DNA is TGTGCCAGCAGCTTACCCTATAACACCGGGGAGCTGTTTTTT. Protein: CASSLPYNTGELFF.

The rearrangement links TRBV21-1 to TRBJ1-5; TRBD1 is the table's D call and was not checked against the DNA. TRBV21-1 represents a pseudogene. The CDR3 totals 22 residues. The CDR3 coding sequence is TGTGCCAGCAGCAAAGTAACGGGACAGGGGATAATTGGGATTAATAGCAATCAGCCCCAGCATTTT. It codes for CASSKVTGQGIIGINSNQPQHF.

The rearrangement uses TRBV5-6 and TRBJ2-5; TRBD2 agrees at 8 bases. The J call may be wrong; the DNA end is better matched by TRBJ2-7. Germline values: CDR1 SGHDT, CDR2 YYEEEE. This CDR3 comprises 15 residues. The CDR3: CASSLSERGPYEQYF. The CDR3 nucleotides are TGTGCCAGCAGTTTGTCCGAGCGGGGGCCCTACGAGCAGTACTTC.